The 10 T cell receptor beta chains below all came from one sample that was sequenced in a study of blood T cell repertoires in COVID-19. Sequenced by immunoSEQ multiplex PCR; TCRdb stores in-frame clones only, minus some. The table lists about 270,000 clones, 65% to 90% of them singletons, with about 12% in the top ten. The sample consisted of peripheral blood. The source is a woman aged 70-85 years with COVID-19, enrolled during active disease.

Only one count was recorded for this clone. The chain joins TRBV2 to TRBJ2-3; 12 bases match TRBD2. This CDR3 has 14 amino acids. CDR1 SNHLY and CDR2 FYNNEI come from the germline V gene. V was clipped by 7 bases and J by 7 bases; unmatched bases: 6. CDR3 in DNA: TGTGCCAGCACACTAGCGGGGGGTGGAAATACGCAGTATTTT. Amino acid sequence: CASTLAGGGNTQYF.

The rearrangement joins TRBV2 to TRBJ1-3; TRBD1 matches 8 bases. The CDR3 runs 15 residues. Germline CDR1 SNHLY, CDR2 FYNNEI. V lost 4 bases and J lost 0; bases outside the gene matches: 2. The CDR3 reads CASSGDRPSGNTIYF. The CDR3 DNA reads as TGTGCCAGCAGTGGGGACAGGCCCTCTGGAAACACCATATATTTT.

The CDR3 loop is CASSESGRTGYTF. DNA of the CDR3: TGTGCCAGCAGTGAATCAGGGAGGACTGGCTACACCTTC. This sequence joins TRBV12-3 or TRBV12-4 and TRBJ1-2, with a tentative D call TRBD1 (5 bases). The CDR3 sequence is 13 residues long. The ends were cut back, 5 bases at V and 7 bases at J, with 14 bases in the middle.

Only one count was recorded for this clone. The chain combines TRBV24-1 with TRBJ2-3, with 10 bases matching TRBD1. The CDR3 loop spans 16 amino acids. The germline V gene encodes CDR1 KGHDR and CDR2 SFDVKD. Unmatched junction bases numbered 2, after V lost 1 base and J lost 2 bases. The CDR3 here is CATSDFGTGATDTQYF. CDR3 bases: TGTGCCACCAGTGATTTTGGGACAGGGGCCACAGATACGCAGTATTTT.

The chain is built from TRBV7-9 and TRBJ1-2, with a weak D call TRBD1 (5 bases). Germline V CDR1 and CDR2: SEHNR, FQNEAQ (reference sequence). The CDR3 runs to 14 residues. V shed 5 bases and J shed 2 bases, with 12 bases lying between them. The CDR3 loop is CASSPRQGNYGYTF. The CDR3 nucleotides are TGTGCCAGCAGCCCCAGGCAGGGCAACTATGGCTACACCTTC.

This clone was seen a few times. The chain is built from TRBV9 and TRBJ2-3; 12 nucleotides match TRBD1. In germline, CDR1 is SGDLS, CDR2 YYNGEE. V was clipped by 2 bases and J by 5 bases; unmatched bases: 6. The CDR3 length is 16 residues. CDR3 coding DNA: TGTGCCAGCAGCGTGAGGGACAGGGGGCCAGGAGATACGCAGTATTTT. Translated, it gives CASSVRDRGPGDTQYF. Together with reference TRBV9 and TRBJ2-3, the CDR3 gives the full variable domain: DSGVTQTPKHLITATGQRVTLRCSPRSGDLSVYWYQQSLDQGLQFLIQYYNGEERAKGNILERFSAQQFPDLHSELNLSSLELGDSALYFCASSVRDRGPGDTQYFGPGTRLTVL.

Regarding this clone: A junction boundary mismatches the germline segment, possibly from a read error. The chain combines TRBV24-1 with TRBJ1-2, with D perhaps TRBD1 (5 bases). Germline CDR1 is KGHDR and CDR2 is SFDVKD. This CDR3 contains 14 residues. Here the CDR3 reads CATSAAGARGGYTF. CDR3 DNA sequence: TGTGCCACTAGTGCCGCCGGGGCGCGGGGCGGCTACACCTTC.

This clone occurred a few times. The chain uses TRBV5-1 and TRBJ1-5; no firm D call. CDR1 SGHRS and CDR2 YFSETQ come from the germline V gene. V gave up 4 bases and J gave up 5 bases, with 10 bases separating them. This CDR3 has 13 amino acids. This chain's CDR3 is CASSPAGDQPQHF. The DNA of the CDR3 is TGCGCCAGCAGCCCCGCGGGCGATCAGCCCCAGCATTTT.

This clone turned up a few times. This chain uses TRBV12-3 or TRBV12-4 with TRBJ1-5; 10 bases are shared with TRBD1. Losses at the gene ends were 6 bases for V and 10 bases for J; bases not matched to a gene: 6. There are 13 residues in the CDR3. The CDR3 loop is CASSGQGGPPQHF. Written as DNA, the CDR3 is TGTGCCAGCAGCGGACAGGGGGGCCCACCCCAGCATTTT.

The table lists this clone with a few counts. The chain joins TRBV7-8 to TRBJ2-7, with TRBD1 matching over 9 bases. Germline assignment: CDR1 SGHVS and CDR2 FQNEAQ. J lost 3 bases, V lost 4 bases, and 4 bases had no gene match. The length of the CDR3 is 14 residues. In nucleotides, the CDR3 is TGTGCCAGCAGCTCTCCGGGACAGGGCTACGAGCAGTACTTC. It specifies CASSSPGQGYEQYF.